What follows is one T cell receptor beta chain and its context. The sample is drawn from a study of CDR3 diversity in severe acne. TCRdb processed the PCR reads anew with MiXCR; each CDR3 protein has one entry. The data show 65,000 to 95,000 distinct CDR3 sequences, around 50% seen once. The germline V and J ends were trimmed by 6 bases and 16 bases, with 24 bases remaining between them. Germline CDR1 is SQVTM and CDR2 is ANQGSEA. This CDR3 is 13 amino acids long. The chain couples TRBV29-1 to TRBJ2-2, with a possible D match to TRBD2 (7 bases). The clonotype comes from a male donor in good health, without acne. Sequenced material: blood. CDR3 coding DNA: TGCAGCGTGCCTCAGGGCTACACCGGGGGGCCGTTTTTT. Translation: CSVPQGYTGGPFF.